Detailed here is one T cell receptor (beta chain). Its binding antigen is unknown. A read error may account for a junction end that differs from germline. Libraries were built with 5' RACE. The run used an Illumina HiSeq 2500. A second PCR of about 6 to 12 cycles was run with a J-beta primer mix and a sample-barcoded 5' primer. A unique molecular identifier was introduced onto each TCR beta cDNA molecule by a template-switch 5' adaptor carrying 12 random nucleotides. Each sample yielded at least 3 million CDR3-containing paired-end reads. The Mint cDNA synthesis kit, primed by a TRBC-specific oligonucleotide, was used to synthesize first-strand cDNA from all RNA. After uracil-DNA glycosylase treatment, a first 18-cycle PCR used universal primers M1SS and BC2_uni_R on all cDNA. The authors' analysis ran thus. Each sample was normalized by randomly selecting 1 million high-quality reads, each carrying a distinct molecular identifier. Instead of being binned into consensus sequences, reads that shared molecular identifiers were thrown out. MiTCR, run with a Q25 quality threshold and the strictest error-elimination algorithm, handled CDR3 identification, clonotype clustering and error correction. Lower-bound total TCR beta diversity was estimated with a nonparametric unseen species model using Euler transformation. In-frame beta chains were kept once TCRdb had trimmed the public reads at Q25 with fastp and called clones with MiXCR. CDR3 protein duplicates are merged, each entry listing the most common genes and DNA. The V and J calls and clone size are TCRdb's, not the authors'. Within this sample are about a million distinct CDR3 sequences, with roughly 51% of them counted one time only. Roughly a fifth of the sample is in the top ten clones.

Spanning cysteine to phenylalanine, the CDR3 consists of 15 amino acids. The CDR3 DNA has 45 bases and is translated from base 1. CDR1 is given as SGHAT and CDR2 as FQNNGV, both from the germline V gene. Systemically healthy Caucasian individuals from Russia, around 38 in total and aged about 6 to 100 years, were included as donors. Each donor gave 8 to 10 milliliters of peripheral blood, collected into EDTA-treated Vacutainer tubes. Ficoll-Paque density-gradient centrifugation was used to isolate PBMCs, with at least 6.5 million per sample. Total RNA, at least 6 micrograms per sample, was extracted from PBMCs with Trizol reagent. The percentages of naive CD45RAhigh/CD27high T cells were determined by flow cytometry on a PBMC aliquot from every donor. The sample is drawn from a study of blood T cells in healthy people across ages (dated by TCRdb to the mid-2010s). Regarding the study in general: Template switching captured roughly one uniquely barcoded TCR beta cDNA molecule per two T cells in model experiments. Using deep sequencing normalized with unique cDNA molecular identifiers, the study measured how TCR beta repertoire diversity changes with age. The donors were divided into four age groups: young (average around 15 years), middle-aged (approximately 42), aged (under 70) and long-lived (roughly 88). To avoid experimental bias, donors of different ages were distributed randomly across sequencing lanes. For two donors (one aged 18 to 30 and one aged 80 or older), the study analyzed two additional independent replicas of 1 million unique cDNA reads from the same blood draw. Study-wide findings and limitations: Bulk unsorted PBMC profiling prevented conclusive comparison of naive and antigen-experienced compartments. Because donor CMV infection status was unknown, age-related changes in expanded clonotypes were potentially confounded. The percentage of naive T cells measured by flow cytometry correlated strongly with observed TCR beta diversity. As age increased, observed TCR beta diversity per million T cells dropped in a roughly linear way, and a significant reduction was already evident by age 40. Compared with the aged group, the long-lived group had more naive CD4+ T cells, fewer expanded clones and increased TCR diversity, a pattern suggesting age selection. Estimates of total diversity based on one million sequenced T cells were considered lower bounds and underestimates.

The sequence came from a woman in her sixties or seventies in good health. Sequencing was done on a sample of blood. The rearranged chain carries TRBV11-2 and TRBJ2-3, with an unclear D gene assignment. In nucleotide form, the sequence is TGTGCCAGCAGCCCGGGTTATGGCAGCACAGACACGCAGTATTTT. This yields the protein CASSPGYGSTDTQYF.